The present T cell receptor beta chain was sequenced within a study of beta chain features in type 1 diabetes. Notes on the study in general: Shortening that was moderate but significant affected the TCRB CDR3s of Type 1 diabetes patients in all four CD4+ subsets.

Reverse transcription of all isolated RNA meant that expressed TCRB transcripts were sequenced. This table comes from immunoSEQ multiplex PCR, and its TCRdb copy is limited to in-frame clones, with some not included. The sample includes 50,000 to 70,000 clones, roughly 52% of them seen just once. V shed 0 bases and J shed 4 bases, with 11 bases lying between them. Germline CDR1 SGHRS, CDR2 YFSETQ. The CDR3 contains 15 residues. Notes on this clone: What it binds is unknown.

This chain uses TRBV5-1 with TRBJ2-1; D is perhaps TRBD1 (6 bases). The origin of this receptor is a woman aged 40 to 55 with type 1 diabetes. Sequencing was performed on Tregs from blood. Written as DNA, the CDR3 is TGCGCCAGCAGCTTGGAAGTGGGGACATACAATGAGCAGTTCTTC. Translation: CASSLEVGTYNEQFF.